The next 20 T cell receptor beta chains were all read from a single sample in a study of somatic mutations in cytotoxic T cells in rheumatoid arthritis. Repertoires were generated with immunoSEQ multiplex PCR, while TCRdb's copy carries only in-frame clones and drops some. The sample holds 8,000 to 8,500 clones, 60% to 80% seen once. The sequencing input was CD8+ T cells sorted from blood. These receptors were obtained from an adult with rheumatoid arthritis.

This clone has more than one count but fewer than ten. The junction and the germline gene differ at one end; a read error may be behind it. The chain links TRBV6-1 to TRBJ2-7; D remains unclear. CDR3 length equals 8 residues. Germline V gives CDR1 MNHNS, CDR2 SASEGT. CDR3 residues: CATSWLHF. CDR3 in DNA: TGTGCCACCTCATGGTTGCACTTC.

The chain joins TRBV20-1 to TRBJ1-2; D unresolved. The CDR3 is 11 residues long. The germline gives CDR1 DFQATT, CDR2 SNEGSKA (reference sequence). The V end lost 0 bases, the J end lost 7 bases, and 6 bases lay between the germline ends. The CDR3 DNA reads as TGCAGTGCTAGAGAAATAGCTGGCTACACCTTC. It is translated as CSAREIAGYTF.

In this sample, this clone is large. The V call is TRBV4-2, the J call TRBJ1-1; D might be TRBD1 (5 bases). The CDR3 spans 13 residues. CDR1 and CDR2 (germline): LGHNA, YNFKEQ. The V and J ends lost 5 bases and 1 base respectively, with 8 bases between them. The CDR3 DNA is TGTGCCAGCAGCGCGGGGGGGAACACTGAAGCTTTCTTT. Translation: CASSAGGNTEAFF.

This clone is labeled large. The sample has other DNA sequences that encode this CDR3 too. The V call is TRBV9, the J call TRBJ2-3; D is perhaps TRBD1 (5 bases). The CDR3 loop spans 15 amino acids. Germline CDR1 reads SGDLS; CDR2 reads YYNGEE. Trimming shortened V by 0 bases and J by 4 bases, and 12 bases separated the two germline ends. DNA for the CDR3: TGTGCCAGCAGCGTAGGTTGGGGCCGTTCAGATACGCAGTATTTT. Translating it yields CASSVGWGRSDTQYF. Complete variable domain (other parts from reference TRBV9 and TRBJ2-3): DSGVTQTPKHLITATGQRVTLRCSPRSGDLSVYWYQQSLDQGLQFLIQYYNGEERAKGNILERFSAQQFPDLHSELNLSSLELGDSALYFCASSVGWGRSDTQYFGPGTRLTVL.

The chain has TRBV5-1 and TRBJ2-1, with 7 positions matching TRBD2. The CDR3 spans 15 residues. V trimming: 3 bases; J trimming: 7 bases; junction bases outside the gene matches: 10. Germline V gives CDR1 SGHRS, CDR2 YFSETQ. DNA for the CDR3: TGCGCCAGCAGCTCGACTAGCCGGGGGTATAATGAGCAGTTCTTC. Translation: CASSSTSRGYNEQFF. Combining the CDR3 with reference TRBV5-1 and TRBJ2-1 gives the whole variable domain KAGVTQTPRYLIKTRGQQVTLSCSPISGHRSVSWYQQTPGQGLQFLFEYFSETQRNKGNFPGRFSGRQFSNSRSEMNVSTLELGDSALYLCASSSTSRGYNEQFFGPGTRLTVL.

The chain carries TRBV28 and TRBJ2-3, with D perhaps matching TRBD2 (6 bases). Germline V CDR1 and CDR2: MDHEN, SYDVKM. The CDR3 loop spans 17 amino acids. V lost 6 bases, J lost 3 bases, and 22 bases lay in between. The DNA of the CDR3 is TGTGCCAGCAGACTGCTAGGGCGGGACGCAGGGACAGATACGCAGTATTTT. As protein: CASRLLGRDAGTDTQYF. The full variable domain, in which reference TRBV28 and TRBJ2-3 provide the parts outside the CDR3, is DVKVTQSSRYLVKRTGEKVFLECVQDMDHENMFWYRQDPGLGLRLIYFSYDVKMKEKGDIPEGYSVSREKKERFSLILESASTNQTSMYLCASRLLGRDAGTDTQYFGPGTRLTVL.

The chain couples TRBV7-2 to TRBJ2-7; D unclear. The CDR3 is 12 amino acids. The germline V and J ends were trimmed by 2 bases and 3 bases, with 5 bases remaining between them. Germline V CDR1 and CDR2: SGHTA, FQGNSA. The CDR3 nucleotides read TGTGCCAGCAGCTTAAATAGCTACGAGCAGTACTTC. Protein sequence: CASSLNSYEQYF.

This clone showed up just a few times. The rearrangement uses TRBV6-5 and TRBJ2-7; 8 bases map to TRBD1. The CDR3 covers 15 residues. The trim removed 6 bases at V and 2 bases at J, leaving 9 bases unmatched. Germline V lookup: CDR1 MNHEY, CDR2 SVGAGI. The CDR3 reads CASSRQGSPTYEQYF. The CDR3 DNA is TGTGCCAGCAGCCGACAGGGGTCCCCGACCTACGAGCAGTACTTC.

The J gene is TRBJ2-7, the V gene TRBV9, with 7 bases identical to TRBD1. CDR3 length equals 14 residues. With 2 bases clipped from V and 0 bases from J, the junction kept 2 bases outside the gene matches. The V gene's germline CDR1 is SGDLS and CDR2 YYNGEE. CDR3 sequence (DNA): TGTGCCAGCAGCGTGAGGGACAGCTCCTACGAGCAGTACTTC. This translates into CASSVRDSSYEQYF.

The V and J genes are TRBV7-9 and TRBJ2-2; D gene unclear. Germline V gene lookup returns CDR1 SEHNR and CDR2 FQNEAQ (reference sequence). Trimming removed 5 bases at V and 4 bases at J, with 8 bases between. This CDR3 contains 13 residues. The DNA for the CDR3 is TGTGCCAGCAGCCCCCCCGGCACCGGGGAGCTGTTTTTT. This translates into CASSPPGTGELFF.

V and J are TRBV28 and TRBJ1-2; no reliable D call. V lost 5 bases and J lost 8, with 21 bases in between. The CDR3 has 15 amino acids. Looked up from germline, CDR1 is MDHEN and CDR2 is SYDVKM. This CDR3 is CASSPSGRAPRGYTF. CDR3 sequence (DNA): TGTGCCAGCAGTCCTTCCGGGAGGGCGCCCAGGGGCTACACCTTC.

The V call is TRBV7-9, the J call TRBJ1-1; the D gene is possibly TRBD1 (5 bases). The V end lost 1 base, the J end lost 4 bases, and 10 bases lay between the germline ends. The CDR3 has 14 residues. Per germline, CDR1 SEHNR and CDR2 FQNEAQ (reference sequence). The CDR3 nucleotides read TGTGCCAGCAGCTTAGAGGGGTCTTTCACTGAAGCTTTCTTT. Amino acid sequence: CASSLEGSFTEAFF.

This clone has just one count. V usage is TRBV18 and J usage is TRBJ1-4, with 11 bases identical to TRBD1. V trimming: 5 bases; J trimming: 4 bases; junction bases outside the gene matches: 9. The CDR3 consists of 17 residues. Germline CDR1 is KGHSH and CDR2 is LQKENI. The CDR3 DNA sequence: TGTGCCAGCTCATCAATCGGACAGGGGGCTTATAATGAAAAACTGTTTTTT. Protein sequence: CASSSIGQGAYNEKLFF.

The V and J genes are TRBV6-5 and TRBJ1-6; 7 positions match TRBD1. Trimming cost V 6 bases and J 9 bases; bases outside gene matches: 5. Looked up from germline, CDR1 is MNHEY and CDR2 is SVGAGI. There are 13 residues in the CDR3. The CDR3 sequence is CASSPGQTSPLHF. Here the CDR3 DNA reads TGTGCCAGCAGCCCGGGACAGACTTCACCCCTCCACTTT.

The J gene is TRBJ2-7, the V gene TRBV28; TRBD1 is a possible D gene (6 bases). V dropped 5 bases and J dropped 1 base, with 15 bases sitting between them. CDR1 and CDR2 from the germline V gene are MDHEN and SYDVKM. This CDR3 has 15 amino acids. This CDR3 reads CASSPGLGGSYEQYF. For the CDR3, the DNA is TGTGCCAGCAGTCCTGGGTTAGGGGGTTCCTACGAGCAGTACTTC. Together with reference TRBV28 and TRBJ2-7, the CDR3 gives the full variable domain: DVKVTQSSRYLVKRTGEKVFLECVQDMDHENMFWYRQDPGLGLRLIYFSYDVKMKEKGDIPEGYSVSREKKERFSLILESASTNQTSMYLCASSPGLGGSYEQYFGPGTRLTVT.

The rearrangement joins TRBV27 to TRBJ2-3; the D gene is possibly TRBD1 (5 bases). V was clipped by 4 bases and J by 3 bases, with 20 bases between them. The CDR3 is made up of 17 amino acids. The germline V gene has CDR1 MNHEY and CDR2 SMNVEV (reference sequence). The CDR3 sequence is CASSSTGKGPPTDTQYF. CDR3 DNA sequence: TGTGCCAGCAGTTCCACCGGCAAGGGGCCCCCGACAGATACGCAGTATTTT.

V is TRBV6-5 and J is TRBJ2-2; no clear D gene. This CDR3 has 13 amino acids. V dropped 5 bases and J dropped 7 bases, with 11 bases sitting between them. Germline V gene sequence: CDR1 MNHEY, CDR2 SVGAGI. The CDR3 nucleotides read TGTGCCAGCAGTCCTTATGTGCGCGGGGAGCTGTTTTTT. This sequence encodes CASSPYVRGELFF.

This clone was seen a handful of times. The chain combines TRBV10-3 with TRBJ1-6; tentatively, D is TRBD1 (6 bases). In germline, CDR1 is ENHRY, CDR2 SYGVKD. V was clipped by 11 bases and J by 7 bases, with 18 bases between them. The CDR3 covers 14 residues. This chain's CDR3 is CASNSGTSNSPLHF. The DNA for the CDR3 is TGTGCCTCAAATTCCGGGACATCGAATTCACCCCTCCACTTT.

V usage is TRBV6-5 and J usage is TRBJ2-1; 7 bases map to TRBD2. V lost 2 bases and J lost 7; bases outside the gene matches: 2. CDR1 MNHEY and CDR2 SVGAGI come from the germline V gene. This CDR3 contains 13 residues. The CDR3 loop is CASSYGEGNEQFF. The CDR3 region has the DNA TGTGCCAGCAGTTACGGGGAGGGGAATGAGCAGTTCTTC.

V and J are TRBV11-3 and TRBJ2-1; TRBD1 agrees at 7 bases. CDR3 length: 15 residues. CDR1 is SGHNT and CDR2 is YENEEA in the germline V gene. Trimming removed 3 bases from V and 8 bases from J; junction bases left unmatched: 10. The CDR3 bases are TGTGCCAGCAGCTTCGACAGGGTGGATGTCGATGAGCAGTTCTTC. This encodes CASSFDRVDVDEQFF.